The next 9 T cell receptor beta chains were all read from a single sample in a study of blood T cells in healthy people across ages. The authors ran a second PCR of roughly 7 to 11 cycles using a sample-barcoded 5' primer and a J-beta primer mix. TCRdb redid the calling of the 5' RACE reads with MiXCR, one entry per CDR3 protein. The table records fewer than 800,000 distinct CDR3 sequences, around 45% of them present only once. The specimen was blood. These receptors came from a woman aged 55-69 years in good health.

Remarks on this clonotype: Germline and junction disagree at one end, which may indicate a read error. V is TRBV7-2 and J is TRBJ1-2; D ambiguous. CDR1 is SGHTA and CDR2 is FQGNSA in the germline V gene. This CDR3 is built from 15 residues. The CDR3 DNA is TGTGCCAGCGGCTTACCCAGAGGGCTGAGTGCTGGCTACACCTTC. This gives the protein CASGLPRGLSAGYTF. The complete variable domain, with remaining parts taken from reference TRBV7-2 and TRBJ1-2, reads GAGVSQSPSNKVTEKGKDVELRCDPISGHTALYWYRQSLGQGLEFLIYFQGNSAPDKSGLPSDRFSAERTGGSVSTLTIQRTQQEDSAVYLCASGLPRGLSAGYTFGSGTRLTVV.

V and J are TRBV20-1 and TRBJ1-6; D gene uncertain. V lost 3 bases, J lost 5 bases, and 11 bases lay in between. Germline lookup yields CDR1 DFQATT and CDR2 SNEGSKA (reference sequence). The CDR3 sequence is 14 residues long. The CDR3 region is CSASPVSDNSPLHF. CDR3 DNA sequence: TGCAGTGCTAGTCCGGTTTCTGATAATTCACCCCTCCACTTT.

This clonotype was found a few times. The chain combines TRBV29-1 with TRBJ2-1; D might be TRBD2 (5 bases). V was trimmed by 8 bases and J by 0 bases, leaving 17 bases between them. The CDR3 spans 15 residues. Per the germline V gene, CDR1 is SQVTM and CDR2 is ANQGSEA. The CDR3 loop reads CSPKLLAPSYNEQFF. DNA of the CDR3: TGCAGCCCTAAACTCCTAGCTCCCTCCTACAATGAGCAGTTCTTC.

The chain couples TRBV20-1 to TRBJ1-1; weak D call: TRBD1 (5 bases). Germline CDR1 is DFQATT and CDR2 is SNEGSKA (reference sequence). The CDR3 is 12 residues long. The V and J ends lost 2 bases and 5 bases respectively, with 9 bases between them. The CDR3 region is CSARSTVTEAFF. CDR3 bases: TGCAGTGCTAGATCGACAGTTACTGAAGCTTTCTTT.

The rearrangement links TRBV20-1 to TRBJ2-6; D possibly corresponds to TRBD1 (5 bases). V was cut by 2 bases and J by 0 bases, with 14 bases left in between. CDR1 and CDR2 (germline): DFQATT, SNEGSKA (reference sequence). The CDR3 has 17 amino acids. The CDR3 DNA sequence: TGCAGTGCTAGAAAGGCAGGGTTAAGCTCTGGGGCCAACGTCCTGACTTTC. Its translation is CSARKAGLSSGANVLTF.

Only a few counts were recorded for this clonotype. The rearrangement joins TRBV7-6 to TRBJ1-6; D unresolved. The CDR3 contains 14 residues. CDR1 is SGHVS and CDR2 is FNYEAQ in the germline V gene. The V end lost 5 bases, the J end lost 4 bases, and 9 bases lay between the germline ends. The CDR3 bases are TGTGCCAGCAGCCCGGACCTGTATAATTCACCCCTCCACTTT. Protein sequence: CASSPDLYNSPLHF.

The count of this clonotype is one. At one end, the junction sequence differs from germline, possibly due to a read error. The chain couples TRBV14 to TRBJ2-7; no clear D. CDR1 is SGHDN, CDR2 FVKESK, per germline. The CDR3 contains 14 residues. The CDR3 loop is CASNQDWASYEQYF. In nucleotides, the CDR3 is TGTGCCAGCAACCAAGATTGGGCGTCCTACGAGCAGTACTTC.

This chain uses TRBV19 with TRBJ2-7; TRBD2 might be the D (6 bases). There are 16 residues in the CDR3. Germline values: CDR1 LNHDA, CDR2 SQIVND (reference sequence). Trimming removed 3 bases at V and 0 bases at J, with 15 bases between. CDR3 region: CASSMGGQTSSYEQYF. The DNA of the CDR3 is TGTGCCAGTAGTATGGGAGGACAAACGAGCTCCTACGAGCAGTACTTC.

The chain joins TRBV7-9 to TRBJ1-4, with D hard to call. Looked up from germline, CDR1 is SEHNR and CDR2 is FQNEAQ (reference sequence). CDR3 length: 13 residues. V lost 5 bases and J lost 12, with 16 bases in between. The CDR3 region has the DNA TGTGCCAGCAGCCTCTCGGTTGTTGGGGAACTGTTTTTT. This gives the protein CASSLSVVGELFF.